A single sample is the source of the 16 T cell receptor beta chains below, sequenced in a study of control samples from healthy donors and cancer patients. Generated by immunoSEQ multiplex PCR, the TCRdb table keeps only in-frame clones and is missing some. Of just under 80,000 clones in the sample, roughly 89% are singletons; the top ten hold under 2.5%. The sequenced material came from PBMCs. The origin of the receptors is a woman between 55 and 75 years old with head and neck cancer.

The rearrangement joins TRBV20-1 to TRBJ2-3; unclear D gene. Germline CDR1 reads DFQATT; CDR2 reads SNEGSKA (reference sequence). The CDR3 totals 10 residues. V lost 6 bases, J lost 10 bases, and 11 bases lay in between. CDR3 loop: CSARLGPQYF. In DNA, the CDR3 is TGCAGTGCGCGCTTGGGTCCGCAGTATTTT.

The CDR3 protein is CASSLADGYRDRGSYEQYF. The CDR3 DNA follows: TGCGCCAGCAGCTTGGCCGATGGTTACCGGGACAGGGGCTCCTACGAGCAGTACTTC. The gene calls are TRBV5-1 and TRBJ2-7; 10 bases map to TRBD1. Per germline, CDR1 SGHRS and CDR2 YFSETQ. V gave up 0 bases and J gave up 0 bases; unmatched junction bases: 12. The CDR3 is made up of 19 amino acids.

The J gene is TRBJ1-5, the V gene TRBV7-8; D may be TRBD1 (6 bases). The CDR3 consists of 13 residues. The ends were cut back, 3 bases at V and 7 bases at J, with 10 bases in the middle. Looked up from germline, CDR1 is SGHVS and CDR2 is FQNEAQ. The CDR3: CASSLAGDQPQHF. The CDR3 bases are TGTGCCAGCAGCTTGGCAGGGGACCAGCCCCAGCATTTT. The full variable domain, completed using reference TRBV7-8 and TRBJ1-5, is GAGVSQSPRYKVAKRGQDVALRCDPISGHVSLFWYQQALGQGPEFLTYFQNEAQLDKSGLPSDRFFAERPEGSVSTLKIQRTQQEDSAVYLCASSLAGDQPQHFGDGTRLSIL.

The CDR3 DNA reads as TGTGCCAGCAGAGGTGGACAGGGGTCGGGCCAGCCCCAGCATTTT. Translation gives CASRGGQGSGQPQHF. V is TRBV2 and J is TRBJ1-5; 9 nucleotides match TRBD1. With 6 bases clipped from V and 7 bases from J, the junction kept 10 bases outside the gene matches. Germline V lookup: CDR1 SNHLY, CDR2 FYNNEI. The CDR3 extends over 15 amino acids.

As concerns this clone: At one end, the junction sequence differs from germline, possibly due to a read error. This CDR3 is CASSPYSGTSFNF. The CDR3, as DNA: TGTGCCAGCAGCCCTTACTCCGGGACTAGCTTCAACTTC. J is TRBJ2-7 and V is TRBV5-6; 9 bases map to TRBD2. Per the germline V gene, CDR1 is SGHDT and CDR2 is YYEEEE. The length of the CDR3 is 13 residues.

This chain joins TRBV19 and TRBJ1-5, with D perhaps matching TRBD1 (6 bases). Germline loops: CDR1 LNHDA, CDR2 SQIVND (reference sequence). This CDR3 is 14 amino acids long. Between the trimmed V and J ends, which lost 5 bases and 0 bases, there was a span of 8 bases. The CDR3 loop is CASSRQVSNQPQHF. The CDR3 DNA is TGTGCCAGTAGTCGACAGGTTAGCAATCAGCCCCAGCATTTT.

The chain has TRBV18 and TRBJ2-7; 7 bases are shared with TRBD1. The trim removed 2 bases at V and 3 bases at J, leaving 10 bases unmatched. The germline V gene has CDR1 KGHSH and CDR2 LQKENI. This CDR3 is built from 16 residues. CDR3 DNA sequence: TGTGCCAGCTCACCAGAAGGGGGCGATTTTAACTACGAGCAGTACTTC. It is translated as CASSPEGGDFNYEQYF.

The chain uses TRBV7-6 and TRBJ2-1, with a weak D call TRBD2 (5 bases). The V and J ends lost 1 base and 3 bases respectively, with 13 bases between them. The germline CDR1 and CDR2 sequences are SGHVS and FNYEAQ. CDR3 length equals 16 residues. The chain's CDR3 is CASSLELAADYNEQFF. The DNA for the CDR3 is TGTGCCAGCAGCTTAGAGCTAGCCGCGGACTACAATGAGCAGTTCTTC.

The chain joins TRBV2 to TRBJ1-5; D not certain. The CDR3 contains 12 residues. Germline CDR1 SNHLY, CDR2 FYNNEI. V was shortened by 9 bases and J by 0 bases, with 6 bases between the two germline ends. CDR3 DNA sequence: TGTGCCAGTCAAAATAGCAATCAGCCCCAGCATTTT. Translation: CASQNSNQPQHF.

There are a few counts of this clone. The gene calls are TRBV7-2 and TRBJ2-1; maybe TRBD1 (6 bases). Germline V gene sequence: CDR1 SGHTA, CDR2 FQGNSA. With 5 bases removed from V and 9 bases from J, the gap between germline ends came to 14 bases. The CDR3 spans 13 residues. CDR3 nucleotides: TGTGCCAGCAGCGTGAACAGGGACCTTGAGCAGTTCTTC. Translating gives CASSVNRDLEQFF.

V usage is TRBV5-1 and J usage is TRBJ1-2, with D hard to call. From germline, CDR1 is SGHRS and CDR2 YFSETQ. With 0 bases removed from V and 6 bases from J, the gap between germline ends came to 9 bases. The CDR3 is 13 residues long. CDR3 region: CASSLDNQDGYTF. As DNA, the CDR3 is TGCGCCAGCAGCTTGGATAACCAGGATGGCTACACCTTC.

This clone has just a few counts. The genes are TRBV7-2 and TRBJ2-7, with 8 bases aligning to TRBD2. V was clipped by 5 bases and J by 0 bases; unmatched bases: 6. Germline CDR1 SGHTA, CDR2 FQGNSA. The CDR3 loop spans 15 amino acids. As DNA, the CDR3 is TGTGCCAGCAGCCCAAATAGCGGGGCCTCCTACGAGCAGTACTTC. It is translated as CASSPNSGASYEQYF.

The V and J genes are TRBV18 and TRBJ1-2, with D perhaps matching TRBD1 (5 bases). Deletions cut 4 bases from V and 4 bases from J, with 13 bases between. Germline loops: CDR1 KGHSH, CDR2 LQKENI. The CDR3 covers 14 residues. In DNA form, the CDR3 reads TGTGCCAGCTCACTGAGGGGACCGGGCTATGGCTACACCTTC. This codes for CASSLRGPGYGYTF.

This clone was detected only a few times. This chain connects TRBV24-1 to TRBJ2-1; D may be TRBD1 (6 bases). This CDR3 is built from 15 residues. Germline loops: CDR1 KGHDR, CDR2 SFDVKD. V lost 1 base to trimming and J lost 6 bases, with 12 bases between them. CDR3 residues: CATSDFGTSVNEQFF. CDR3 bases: TGTGCCACCAGTGATTTTGGGACATCCGTCAATGAGCAGTTCTTC.

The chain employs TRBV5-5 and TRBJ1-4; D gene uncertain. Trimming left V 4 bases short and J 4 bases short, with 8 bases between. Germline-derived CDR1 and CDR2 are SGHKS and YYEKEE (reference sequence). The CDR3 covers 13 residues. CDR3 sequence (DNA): TGTGCCAGCAGCGTGGGGAGTAATGAAAAACTGTTTTTT. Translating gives CASSVGSNEKLFF.

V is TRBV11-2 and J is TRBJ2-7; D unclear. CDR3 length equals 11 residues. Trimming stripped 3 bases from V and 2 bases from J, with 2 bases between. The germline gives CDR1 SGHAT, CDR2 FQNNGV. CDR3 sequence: CASSFPYEQYF. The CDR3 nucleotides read TGTGCCAGCAGCTTCCCCTACGAGCAGTACTTC.